The 15 T cell receptor beta chains listed next were all sequenced from one sample in a study of post-analysis software for immune sequencing data. Findings and caveats of the study: About 5 TRBV segments, including TRBV5-6, TRBV5-1 and TRBV20-1, were more frequent in patients than controls.

TCR beta cDNA libraries had unique molecular identifiers. TCRdb itself ran the PCR reads through MiXCR, one entry per CDR3 protein. The sample consists of about 430,000 distinct CDR3 sequences, 39% of them appearing once. No antigens are known for them. Sequencing was performed on blood. These receptors were obtained from a girl aged 2-10 years with multiple sclerosis.

The gene calls are TRBV12-3 or TRBV12-4 and TRBJ2-1; D possibly corresponds to TRBD1 (5 bases). V was cut by 5 bases and J by 2 bases, with 16 bases left in between. The CDR3 extends over 16 amino acids. The CDR3 coding sequence is TGTGCCAGCAGTCCTAACCCAGGGTTGACCTACAATGAGCAGTTCTTC. Translating it yields CASSPNPGLTYNEQFF.

The chain links TRBV5-1 to TRBJ1-4, with D uncertain. The CDR3 totals 13 residues. CDR1 is SGHRS, CDR2 YFSETQ, per germline. Trimming cost V 4 bases and J 8 bases, with 12 bases left between them. For the CDR3, the DNA is TGCGCCAGCAGCCGGCAGGTGGACGAAAAACTGTTTTTT. Its protein product is CASSRQVDEKLFF.

The V and J genes are TRBV7-2 and TRBJ2-7; D call uncertain. The V end lost 5 bases, the J end lost 2 bases, and 10 bases lay between the germline ends. Germline V gives CDR1 SGHTA, CDR2 FQGNSA. CDR3 size: 13 residues. Here the CDR3 DNA reads TGTGCCAGCAGCCCGCCTCTTGCCTACGAGCAGTACTTC. Its translation: CASSPPLAYEQYF.

The sample holds a few counts of this clonotype. J is TRBJ1-4 and V is TRBV7-6; D uncertain. The length of the CDR3 is 13 residues. V lost 1 base to trimming and J lost 8 bases, with 8 bases between them. The germline V gene encodes CDR1 SGHVS and CDR2 FNYEAQ. The CDR3 nucleotides are TGTGCCAGCAGCTTAGAGGGTAAAGAAAAACTGTTTTTT. Translation: CASSLEGKEKLFF.

The chain has TRBV6-4 and TRBJ2-4; D may be TRBD1 (5 bases). The J call may not be correct, given that the DNA end is closer to TRBJ2-7. CDR1 is MRHNA, CDR2 SNTAGT, per germline. The CDR3 totals 13 residues. CDR3 amino acids: CASSVDSGYEQYF. The CDR3 region has the DNA TGTGCCAGCAGTGTCGACAGTGGCTACGAGCAGTACTTC.

The V call is TRBV28, the J call TRBJ2-5; the D is unclear. V gave up 2 bases and J gave up 2 bases, with 12 bases separating them. The V gene's germline CDR1 is MDHEN and CDR2 SYDVKM. The CDR3 is made up of 15 amino acids. The CDR3 loop reads CASSLTWVFQETQYF. DNA of the CDR3: TGTGCCAGCAGTTTAACTTGGGTTTTTCAAGAGACCCAGTACTTC. Full variable domain (missing parts from reference TRBV28 and TRBJ2-5): DVKVTQSSRYLVKRTGEKVFLECVQDMDHENMFWYRQDPGLGLRLIYFSYDVKMKEKGDIPEGYSVSREKKERFSLILESASTNQTSMYLCASSLTWVFQETQYFGPGTRLLVL.

This clonotype was detected a few times. The V gene is TRBV12-3 or TRBV12-4, the J gene TRBJ2-7; 7 positions match TRBD1. The J segment lost 5 bases and the V segment lost 6 bases, leaving 7 bases of the junction unmatched. CDR3 size: 13 residues. The CDR3 is CASSPTGWNEQYF. In DNA form, the CDR3 reads TGTGCCAGCAGCCCGACAGGGTGGAACGAGCAGTACTTC.

The rearrangement uses TRBV12-3 or TRBV12-4 and TRBJ2-7, with TRBD2 matching 7 bases. CDR3 size: 13 residues. V dropped 2 bases and J dropped 6; count of bases not matched to a gene: 4. The CDR3, as DNA: TGTGCCAGCAGTTTACCGGGGGGATGCGAGCAGTACTTC. This sequence encodes CASSLPGGCEQYF.

This clonotype was detected only once. CDR3 protein: CASSLGQGGTYDGYTF. CDR3 bases: TGTGCCAGCAGCTTAGGACAGGGGGGGACCTATGATGGCTACACCTTC. This chain links TRBV7-2 with TRBJ1-2; 9 bases line up with TRBD1. CDR1 SGHTA and CDR2 FQGNSA come from the germline V gene. The CDR3 loop spans 16 amino acids. V trimming: 1 base; J trimming: 6 bases; junction bases outside the gene matches: 9.

For the CDR3, the DNA is TGTGCCACCAGTGATTTGAGTAGCGGGGGAATGAATGAGCAGTTCTTC. As protein: CATSDLSSGGMNEQFF. The J gene is TRBJ2-1, the V gene TRBV24-1; 9 positions agree with TRBD2. CDR1 and CDR2 (germline): KGHDR, SFDVKD. CDR3 length: 16 residues. After removal of 0 bases from V and 7 bases from J, the junction contained 6 bases not matched to a gene.

This clonotype has only a few counts. The CDR3 DNA is TGTGCCAGCAGTTTCAGCGGGGGCCAAGAGACCCAGTACTTC. Its translation is CASSFSGGQETQYF. The chain combines TRBV12-3 or TRBV12-4 with TRBJ2-5; 8 bases fit TRBD2. The V gene end was trimmed by 3 bases and the J gene end by 1 base; junction bases not matched to a gene: 1. CDR3 length: 14 residues.

The chain combines TRBV7-2 with TRBJ1-2, with D tentatively TRBD1 (5 bases). V was clipped by 5 bases and J by 7 bases, with 14 bases between them. Germline V gene lookup returns CDR1 SGHTA and CDR2 FQGNSA. This CDR3 is 13 amino acids long. CDR3 residues: CASSRYGGPGYTF. The CDR3 nucleotides are TGTGCCAGCAGCAGATACGGGGGTCCTGGCTACACCTTC. The whole variable domain, remainder taken from reference TRBV7-2 and TRBJ1-2, is GAGVSQSPSNKVTEKGKDVELRCDPISGHTALYWYRQSLGQGLEFLIYFQGNSAPDKSGLPSDRFSAERTGGSVSTLTIQRTQQEDSAVYLCASSRYGGPGYTFGSGTRLTVV.

The V gene is TRBV3-1, the J gene TRBJ2-7; 8 positions agree with TRBD2. CDR1 is LGHDT and CDR2 is YNNKEL in the germline V gene (reference sequence). CDR3 length equals 16 residues. V lost 5 bases to trimming and J lost 0 bases; unmatched junction nucleotides: 9. CDR3 loop: CASSKLRGGPSYEQYF. The CDR3 nucleotides read TGTGCCAGCAGCAAACTCCGGGGGGGCCCCTCCTACGAGCAGTACTTC.

This clonotype was seen ten or more times. The chain couples TRBV20-1 to TRBJ2-3; no firm D call. Germline V gene data show CDR1 as DFQATT and CDR2 as SNEGSKA (reference sequence). Trimming cost V 8 bases and J 2 bases, with 8 bases left between them. CDR3 length equals 11 residues. The CDR3 DNA is TGCAGTTCGGGCCCCACAGATACGCAGTATTTT. This codes for CSSGPTDTQYF.

About this clonotype itself: A read error may account for a junction end that differs from germline. The chain is built from TRBV7-2 and TRBJ2-7; TRBD2 agrees at 10 bases. This CDR3 contains 14 residues. Germline-derived CDR1 and CDR2 are SGHTA and FQGNSA. CDR3 loop: CASSSSSGSYEQYF. The CDR3 DNA reads as TGCGCCAGCAGCTCGTCTAGCGGGAGTTACGAGCAGTACTTC.